Given below is one TCR beta chain in context. The sample originates from a study of blood T cell repertoires in COVID-19. Looking at the study overall: T cells, B-cell-depleted T cells, or PBMCs provided the cDNA or gDNA that served as material.

The method was immunoSEQ multiplex PCR; TCRdb's version includes in-frame clones alone and lacks a portion of them. Altogether 240,000 or so clones are present, about 86% being singletons, with the ten largest covering roughly 10%. Germline CDR1 reads LGHDT; CDR2 reads YNNKEL (reference sequence). The CDR3 spans 17 residues. The junction had 9 bases not matched to a gene; V was cut back by 0 bases and J by 4 bases. The sequence derives from a woman aged 80 or older with acute or convalescent COVID-19. Sequenced: peripheral blood. This rearrangement joins TRBV3-1 (or the pseudogene TRBV3-2) to TRBJ2-5, with TRBD2 identical over 9 bases. CDR3 protein: CASSQDFQRGAVETQYF. The CDR3 DNA is TGTGCCAGCAGCCAAGACTTCCAGCGGGGGGCGGTAGAGACCCAGTACTTC.